Listed here are 19 T cell receptor beta chains from one sample, sequenced in a study of T cells expressing NK-cell markers. Using the 5' RACE reads, TCRdb records one entry per CDR3 protein without DNA. The sample has some 450,000 distinct CDR3 sequences. The material sequenced was blood T cells: a sorted CD56 or NKG2C T cell subset, CD4+ or CD8+ T cells, or bulk PBMC T cells (not recorded which). The receptor source for this set is a woman aged 18 to 75 in good health.

The rearrangement uses TRBV7-2 and TRBJ2-1. CDR1 and CDR2 (germline): SGHTA, FQGNSA. The length of the CDR3 is 14 residues. This CDR3 reads CASSLGHSSNEQFF. The full variable domain, with the rest looked up from reference TRBV7-2 and TRBJ2-1, is GAGVSQSPSNKVTEKGKDVELRCDPISGHTALYWYRQSLGQGLEFLIYFQGNSAPDKSGLPSDRFSAERTGGSVSTLTIQRTQQEDSAVYLCASSLGHSSNEQFFGPGTRLTVL.

The chain uses TRBV7-9 and TRBJ1-2; TCRdb indicates TRBD1, and absent DNA this call remains unverified. Germline V gene data show CDR1 as SEHNR and CDR2 as FQNEAQ (reference sequence). This CDR3 is 14 amino acids long. The CDR3 sequence: CASSLTETAYGYTF. Variable domain in full (rest from reference TRBV7-9 and TRBJ1-2): DTGVSQNPRHKITKRGQNVTFRCDPISEHNRLYWYRQTLGQGPEFLTYFQNEAQLEKSRLLSDRFSAERPKGSFSTLEIQRTEQGDSAMYLCASSLTETAYGYTFGSGTRLTVV.

This chain joins TRBV6-2 or TRBV6-3 and TRBJ1-2; TCRdb's D call of TRBD1 is untestable without DNA. This CDR3 contains 14 residues. Per the germline V gene, CDR1 is MNHEY and CDR2 is SVGEGT. The chain's CDR3 is CASRKGAGYYGYTF.

The V and J genes are TRBV6-5 and TRBJ1-1. CDR3 length: 14 amino acids. The germline V gene encodes CDR1 MNHEY and CDR2 SVGAGI. The CDR3 spells CASSYPTENTEAFF.

The chain employs TRBV20-1 and TRBJ2-7. This CDR3 is built from 13 residues. Per the germline V gene, CDR1 is DFQATT and CDR2 is SNEGSKA (reference sequence). The CDR3 protein is CSATRQGAYEQYF.

The chain is built from TRBV28 and TRBJ2-3; TCRdb calls TRBD2, which cannot be checked without DNA. Germline V gene lookup returns CDR1 MDHEN and CDR2 SYDVKM. The CDR3 runs 17 residues. CDR3: CASSPLKLAGVADTQYF.

The chain uses TRBV5-6 and TRBJ2-3; the D gene TCRdb calls, TRBD2, cannot be checked with no DNA. The CDR3 covers 14 residues. Per germline, CDR1 SGHDT and CDR2 YYEEEE. The CDR3 spells CASSSRARTDTQYF.

This sequence joins TRBV7-8 and TRBJ1-1. The CDR3 is 13 amino acids. Germline-derived CDR1 and CDR2 are SGHVS and FQNEAQ. CDR3 sequence: CASSLGLGREAFF.

V is TRBV2 and J is TRBJ2-6; TCRdb reports TRBD1, a call that lacks DNA to check it against. Germline values: CDR1 SNHLY, CDR2 FYNNEI. The CDR3 totals 17 residues. The CDR3 sequence is CASAPGQPLSGANVLTF.

This chain links TRBV12-3 or TRBV12-4 with TRBJ2-1; TCRdb reports TRBD2, a call that lacks DNA to check it against. The CDR3 consists of 18 residues. The CDR3 protein is CASSPTGTSGRAYNEQFF.

The rearrangement joins TRBV27 to TRBJ2-2; there is no DNA to check the TCRdb D call of TRBD1. This CDR3 spans 13 amino acids. Germline loops: CDR1 MNHEY, CDR2 SMNVEV (reference sequence). CDR3 loop: CASGGQITGELFF.

The rearrangement joins TRBV18 to TRBJ1-1; the TCRdb D gene call, TRBD1, has no DNA to confirm it. Germline V gives CDR1 KGHSH, CDR2 LQKENI. This CDR3 has 15 amino acids. The CDR3 spells CASSPPQGAGTEAFF.

The V and J genes are TRBV6-1 and TRBJ2-7; the TCRdb call, TRBD1, lacks DNA for checking. Germline V gives CDR1 MNHNS, CDR2 SASEGT. The CDR3 covers 14 residues. The chain's CDR3 is CASREGTGPYEQYF.

The chain combines TRBV12-3 or TRBV12-4 with TRBJ2-3; as DNA is missing, the TRBD2 call by TCRdb cannot be tested. This CDR3 spans 16 amino acids. CDR3 region: CASSFRTSGGADTQYF.

The V and J genes are TRBV12-3 or TRBV12-4 and TRBJ2-1; TCRdb indicates TRBD1, and absent DNA this call remains unverified. This CDR3 spans 12 amino acids. This CDR3 reads CASETGYNEQFF.

The gene calls are TRBV30 and TRBJ1-5. Germline assignment: CDR1 GTSNPN and CDR2 SVGIG (reference sequence). The CDR3 is made up of 13 amino acids. The CDR3: CALTDNYNQPQHF.

This rearrangement joins TRBV6-5 to TRBJ1-6. Germline V gives CDR1 MNHEY, CDR2 SVGAGI. There are 16 residues in the CDR3. The CDR3 protein is CASSYSRQLPNSPLHF.

This chain uses TRBV7-4 with TRBJ2-7; lacking DNA, the TRBD1 call made by TCRdb goes unchecked. CDR3 length: 18 residues. Per germline, CDR1 SGHVT and CDR2 SQSDAQ. The CDR3: CASSLVDPTGYATYEQYF.

The rearrangement joins TRBV3-1 to TRBJ2-3; there is no DNA to check the TCRdb D call of TRBD1. Germline V gene lookup returns CDR1 LGHDT and CDR2 YNNKEL (reference sequence). The length of the CDR3 is 15 residues. CDR3 amino acids: CASSQRGAQVDTQYF.